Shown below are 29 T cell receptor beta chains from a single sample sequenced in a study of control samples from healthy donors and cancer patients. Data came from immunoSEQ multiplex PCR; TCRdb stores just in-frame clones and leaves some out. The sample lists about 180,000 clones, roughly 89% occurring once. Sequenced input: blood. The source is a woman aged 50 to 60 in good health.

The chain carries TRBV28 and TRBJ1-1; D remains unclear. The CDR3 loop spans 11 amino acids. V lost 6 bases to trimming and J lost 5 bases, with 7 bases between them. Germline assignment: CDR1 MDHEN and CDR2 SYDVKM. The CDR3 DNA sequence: TGTGCCAGCAGGACCTCTACTGAAGCTTTCTTT. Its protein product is CASRTSTEAFF.

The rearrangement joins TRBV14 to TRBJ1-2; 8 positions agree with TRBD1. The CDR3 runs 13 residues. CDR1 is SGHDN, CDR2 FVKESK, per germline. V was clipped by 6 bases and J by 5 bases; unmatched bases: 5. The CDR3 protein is CASSLDRGYGYTF. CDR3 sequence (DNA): TGTGCCAGCAGTCTTGACAGGGGATATGGCTACACCTTC.

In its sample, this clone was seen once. The CDR3 loop is CAISEMGNTIYF. CDR3 coding DNA: TGTGCCATCAGTGAGATGGGAAACACCATATATTTT. The chain is built from TRBV10-3 and TRBJ1-3; D is uncertain. The V and J ends lost 2 bases and 4 bases respectively, with 3 bases between them. The CDR3 sequence is 12 residues long. The V gene's germline CDR1 is ENHRY and CDR2 SYGVKD.

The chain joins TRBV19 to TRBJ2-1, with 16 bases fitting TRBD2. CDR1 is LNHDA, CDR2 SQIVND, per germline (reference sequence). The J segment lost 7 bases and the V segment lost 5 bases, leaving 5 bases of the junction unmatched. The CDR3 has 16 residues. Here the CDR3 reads CASSEGLAGGGNEQFF. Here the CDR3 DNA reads TGTGCCAGTAGTGAGGGACTAGCGGGAGGGGGTAATGAGCAGTTCTTC.

CDR3 protein: CSVARGSSANEQYF. The CDR3 bases are TGCAGCGTTGCGCGAGGTTCTAGCGCGAACGAGCAGTACTTC. This chain uses TRBV29-1 with TRBJ2-7; tentative D call: TRBD2 (6 bases). The CDR3 covers 14 residues. Trimming left V 4 bases short and J 5 bases short, with 18 bases between. Germline CDR1 and CDR2: SQVTM and ANQGSEA.

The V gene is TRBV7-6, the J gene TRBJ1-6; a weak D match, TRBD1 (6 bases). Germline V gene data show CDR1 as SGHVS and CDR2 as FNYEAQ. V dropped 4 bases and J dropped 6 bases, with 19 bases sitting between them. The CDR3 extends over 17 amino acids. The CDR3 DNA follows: TGTGCCAGCAGCTCTCTGGGGGGGGGACACTCTAATTCACCCCTCCACTTT. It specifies CASSSLGGGHSNSPLHF.

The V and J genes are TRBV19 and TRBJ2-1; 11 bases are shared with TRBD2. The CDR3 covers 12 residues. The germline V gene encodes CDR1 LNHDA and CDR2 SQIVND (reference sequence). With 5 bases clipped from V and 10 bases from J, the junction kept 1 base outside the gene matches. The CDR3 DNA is TGTGCCAGTAGTCCTAGCGGGAGGGAGCAGTTCTTC. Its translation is CASSPSGREQFF.

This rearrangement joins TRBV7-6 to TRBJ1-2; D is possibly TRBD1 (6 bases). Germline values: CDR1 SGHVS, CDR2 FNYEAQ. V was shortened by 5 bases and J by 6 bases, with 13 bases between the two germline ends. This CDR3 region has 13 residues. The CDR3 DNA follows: TGTGCCAGCAGCATGATACAGGGAGATGGCTACACCTTC. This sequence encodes CASSMIQGDGYTF.

CDR3 in amino acids: CASSARLEGGSGANVLTF. Written as DNA, the CDR3 is TGTGCCAGTAGTGCCAGACTGGAGGGGGGGTCTGGGGCCAACGTCCTGACTTTC. This chain links TRBV19 with TRBJ2-6; D might be TRBD2 (7 bases). The germline V and J ends were trimmed by 5 bases and 1 base, with 18 bases remaining between them. Germline V gene sequence: CDR1 LNHDA, CDR2 SQIVND (reference sequence). CDR3 length: 18 amino acids.

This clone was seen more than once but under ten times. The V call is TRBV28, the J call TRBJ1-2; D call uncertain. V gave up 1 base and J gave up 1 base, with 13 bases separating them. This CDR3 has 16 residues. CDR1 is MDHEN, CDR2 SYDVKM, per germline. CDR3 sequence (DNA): TGTGCCAGCAGTTTATCCCTCGAGACACATAACTATGGCTACACCTTC. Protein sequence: CASSLSLETHNYGYTF.

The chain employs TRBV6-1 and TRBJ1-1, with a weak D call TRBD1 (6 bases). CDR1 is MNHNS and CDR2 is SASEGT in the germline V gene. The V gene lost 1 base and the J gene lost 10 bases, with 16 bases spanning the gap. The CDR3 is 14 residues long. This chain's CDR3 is CASSEDRGAGGAFF. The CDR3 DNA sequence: TGTGCCAGCAGTGAAGATCGGGGGGCTGGTGGAGCTTTCTTT.

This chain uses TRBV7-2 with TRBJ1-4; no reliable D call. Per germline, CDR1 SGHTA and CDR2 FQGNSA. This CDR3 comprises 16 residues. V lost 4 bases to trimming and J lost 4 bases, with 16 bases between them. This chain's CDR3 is CASSSHEGGYNEKLFF. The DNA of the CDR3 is TGTGCCAGCAGCTCTCACGAGGGAGGATATAATGAAAAACTGTTTTTT.

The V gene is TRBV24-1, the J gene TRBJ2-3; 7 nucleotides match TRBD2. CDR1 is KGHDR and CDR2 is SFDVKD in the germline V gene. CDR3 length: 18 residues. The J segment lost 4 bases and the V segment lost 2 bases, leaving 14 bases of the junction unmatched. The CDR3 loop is CATSDSAFTGGNADTQYF. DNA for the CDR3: TGTGCCACCAGTGATTCCGCTTTTACGGGGGGAAACGCAGATACGCAGTATTTT.

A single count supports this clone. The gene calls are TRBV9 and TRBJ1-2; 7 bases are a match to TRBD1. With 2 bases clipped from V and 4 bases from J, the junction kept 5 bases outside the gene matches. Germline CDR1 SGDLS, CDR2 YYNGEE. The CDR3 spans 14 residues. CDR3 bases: TGTGCCAGCAGCGTCCAGGGGGGGTTCTATGGCTACACCTTC. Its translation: CASSVQGGFYGYTF.

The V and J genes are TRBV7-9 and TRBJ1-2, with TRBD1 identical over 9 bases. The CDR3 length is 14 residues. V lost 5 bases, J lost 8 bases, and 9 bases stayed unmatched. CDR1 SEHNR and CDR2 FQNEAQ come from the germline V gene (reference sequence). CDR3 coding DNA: TGTGCCAGCAGCCCCGGGACAGGGCTATTAGGCTACACCTTC. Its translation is CASSPGTGLLGYTF.

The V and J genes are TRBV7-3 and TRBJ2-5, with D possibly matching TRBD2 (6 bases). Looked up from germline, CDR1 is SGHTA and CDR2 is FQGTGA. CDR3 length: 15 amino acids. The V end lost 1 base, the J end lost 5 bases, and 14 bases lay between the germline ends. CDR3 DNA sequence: TGTGCCAGCAGCTTAAGCGGGGCGGGTATGGAGACCCAGTACTTC. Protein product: CASSLSGAGMETQYF.

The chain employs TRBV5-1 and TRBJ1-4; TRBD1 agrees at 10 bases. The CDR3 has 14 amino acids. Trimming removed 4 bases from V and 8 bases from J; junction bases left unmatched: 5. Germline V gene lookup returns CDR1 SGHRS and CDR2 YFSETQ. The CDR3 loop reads CASSRTGGGEKLFF. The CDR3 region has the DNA TGCGCCAGCAGCCGGACAGGGGGAGGGGAAAAACTGTTTTTT.

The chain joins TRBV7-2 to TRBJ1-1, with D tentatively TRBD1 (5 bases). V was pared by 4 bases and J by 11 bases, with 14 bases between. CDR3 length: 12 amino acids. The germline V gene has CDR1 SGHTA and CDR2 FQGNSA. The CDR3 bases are TGTGCCAGCAGCTCCGGAGTAGGGGCGGCTTTCTTT. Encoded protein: CASSSGVGAAFF.

Here the CDR3 reads CASSEEGTGWGALHF. CDR3 coding DNA: TGTGCCAGCAGCGAAGAAGGGACAGGGTGGGGAGCCCTCCACTTT. The V call is TRBV5-5, the J call TRBJ1-6; 9 bases fit TRBD1. There are 15 residues in the CDR3. CDR1 is SGHKS, CDR2 YYEKEE, per germline (reference sequence). J lost 14 bases, V lost 4 bases, and 13 bases had no gene match.

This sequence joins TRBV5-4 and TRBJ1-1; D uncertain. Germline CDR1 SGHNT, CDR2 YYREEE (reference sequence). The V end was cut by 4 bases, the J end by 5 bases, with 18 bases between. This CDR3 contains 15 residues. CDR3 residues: CASSALNRGWTEAFF. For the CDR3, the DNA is TGTGCCAGCAGCGCCCTGAACAGAGGGTGGACTGAAGCTTTCTTT.

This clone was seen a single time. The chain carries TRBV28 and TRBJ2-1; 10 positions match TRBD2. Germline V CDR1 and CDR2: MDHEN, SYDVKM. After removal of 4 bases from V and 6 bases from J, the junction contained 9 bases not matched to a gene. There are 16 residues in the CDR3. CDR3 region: CASSSQGLAFGNEQFF. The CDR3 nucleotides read TGTGCCAGCAGTTCCCAGGGACTAGCGTTCGGCAATGAGCAGTTCTTC.

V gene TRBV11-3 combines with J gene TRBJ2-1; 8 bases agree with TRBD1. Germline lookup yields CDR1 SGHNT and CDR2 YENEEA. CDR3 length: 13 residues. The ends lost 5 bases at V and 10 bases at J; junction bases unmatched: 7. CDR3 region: CASSLGQGWEQFF. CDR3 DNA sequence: TGTGCCAGCAGCCTAGGACAGGGCTGGGAGCAGTTCTTC.

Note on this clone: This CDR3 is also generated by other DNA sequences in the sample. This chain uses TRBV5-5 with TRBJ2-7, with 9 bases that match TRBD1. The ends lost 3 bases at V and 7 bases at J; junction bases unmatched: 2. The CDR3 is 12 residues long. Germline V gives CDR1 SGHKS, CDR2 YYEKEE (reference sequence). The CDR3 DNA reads TGTGCCAGCAGCTGGACAGGGGAAGAGCAGTACTTC. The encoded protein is CASSWTGEEQYF.

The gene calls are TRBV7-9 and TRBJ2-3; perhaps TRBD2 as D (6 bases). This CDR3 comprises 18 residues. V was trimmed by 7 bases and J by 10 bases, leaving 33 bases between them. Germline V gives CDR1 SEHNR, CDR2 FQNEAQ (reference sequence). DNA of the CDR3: TGTGCCAGCACCTGGCCGGGAGAATACTTCCCTTTAAAAATACCGCAGTATTTT. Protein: CASTWPGEYFPLKIPQYF.

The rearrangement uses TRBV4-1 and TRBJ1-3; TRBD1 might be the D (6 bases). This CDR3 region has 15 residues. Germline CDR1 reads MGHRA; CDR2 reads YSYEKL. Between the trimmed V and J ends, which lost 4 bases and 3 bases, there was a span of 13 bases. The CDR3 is CASSLGAGVGNTIYF. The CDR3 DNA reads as TGCGCCAGCAGCCTCGGGGCAGGGGTTGGAAACACCATATATTTT.

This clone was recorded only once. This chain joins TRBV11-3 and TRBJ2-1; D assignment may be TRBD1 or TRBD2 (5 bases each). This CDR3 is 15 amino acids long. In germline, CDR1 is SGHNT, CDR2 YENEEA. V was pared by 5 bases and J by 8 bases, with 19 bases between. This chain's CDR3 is CASSAGTTYFYEQFF. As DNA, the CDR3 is TGTGCCAGCAGCGCCGGGACCACTTACTTCTATGAGCAGTTCTTC.

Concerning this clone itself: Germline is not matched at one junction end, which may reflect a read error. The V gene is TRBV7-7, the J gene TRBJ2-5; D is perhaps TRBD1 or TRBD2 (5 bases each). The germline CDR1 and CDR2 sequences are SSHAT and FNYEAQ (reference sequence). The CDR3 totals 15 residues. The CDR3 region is CASSLASGRQETQYF. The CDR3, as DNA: TGTGCTAGCAGCTTAGCGTCAGGGCGCCAAGAGACCCAGTACTTC.

In DNA form, the CDR3 reads TGTGCCAGCGGAGGACAAGGTAGTAGAGACTATGGCTACACCTTC. It encodes CASGGQGSRDYGYTF. V and J are TRBV7-9 and TRBJ1-2; D is possibly TRBD1 (5 bases). The CDR3 consists of 15 residues. Deletions cut 8 bases from V and 3 bases from J, with 19 bases between. Germline V lookup: CDR1 SEHNR, CDR2 FQNEAQ (reference sequence).

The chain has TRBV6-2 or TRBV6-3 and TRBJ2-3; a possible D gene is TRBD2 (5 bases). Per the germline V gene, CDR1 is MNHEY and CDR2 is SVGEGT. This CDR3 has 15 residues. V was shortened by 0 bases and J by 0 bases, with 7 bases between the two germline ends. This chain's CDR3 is CASSYSAGSTDTQYF. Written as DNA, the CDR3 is TGTGCCAGCAGTTACTCGGCGGGTAGCACAGATACGCAGTATTTT.